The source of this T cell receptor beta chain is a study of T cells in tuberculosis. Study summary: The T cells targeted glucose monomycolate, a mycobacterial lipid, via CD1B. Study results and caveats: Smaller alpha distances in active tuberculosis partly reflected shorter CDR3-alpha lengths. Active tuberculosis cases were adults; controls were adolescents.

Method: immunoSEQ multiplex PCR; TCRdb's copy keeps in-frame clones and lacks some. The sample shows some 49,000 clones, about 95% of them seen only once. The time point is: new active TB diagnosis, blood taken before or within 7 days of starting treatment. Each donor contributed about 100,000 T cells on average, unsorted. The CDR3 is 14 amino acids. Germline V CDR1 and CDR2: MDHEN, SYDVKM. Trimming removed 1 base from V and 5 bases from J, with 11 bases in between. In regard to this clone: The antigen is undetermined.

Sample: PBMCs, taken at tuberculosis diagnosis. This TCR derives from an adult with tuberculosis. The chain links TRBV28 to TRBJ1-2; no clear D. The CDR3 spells CASSLSGGSYGYTF. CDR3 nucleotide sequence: TGTGCCAGCAGTTTATCAGGAGGGTCTTATGGCTACACCTTC.